This T cell receptor (beta chain) stems from a study of blood T cell repertoires in COVID-19. In the study overall: Donors in the United States, Italy and Spain gave samples during acute or convalescent COVID-19.

Sequencing used immunoSEQ multiplex PCR; TCRdb keeps in-frame clones, though not all of them. The data show about 220,000 clones, with 80% to 90% seen just once and 3% to 3.5% held by the top ten. Living in about two dozen US areas, the participants were between roughly 18 and 95 years of age. The germline CDR1 and CDR2 sequences are MNHNS and SASEGT. Between the trimmed V and J ends, which lost 3 bases and 6 bases, there was a span of 21 bases. This CDR3 has 17 residues. The TCR sequence derives from a woman aged 18 to 35 in a cohort exposed to, infected with or recovered from COVID-19 (not recorded which). The material sequenced was PBMCs or T cells enriched from blood (not recorded which). The chain joins TRBV6-1 to TRBJ1-5, with D tentatively TRBD1 (5 bases). CDR3: CASSDMAGREGLQPQHF. Here the CDR3 DNA reads TGTGCCAGCAGTGATATGGCGGGCAGGGAGGGTCTTCAGCCCCAGCATTTT.